Listed below are T cell receptor beta chains from one sample, sequenced in a study of CXCR3-negative and CXCR3-positive naive CD8 T cells. TCRdb reprocessed the 5' RACE reads; each CDR3 protein has one entry and no DNA is given. This sample contains more than 75,000 distinct CDR3 sequences. The sequenced sample was naive CXCR3+ CD8+ T cells from blood. These receptors came from a human donor in good health. Some clones in this sample may be carry-over from other donors' samples. CDR3s include the opening cysteine and the closing phenylalanine or tryptophan.

>TRBJ2-3|TRBV7-8|15
CASSLSSGNTDTQYF
>TRBJ2-3|TRBV12-3/TRBV12-4|14
CASSPRGPTDTQYF
>TRBJ2-1|TRBV7-3|13
CASSLTARNEQFF
>TRBJ1-6|TRBV19|14
CASSPGGYNSPLHF
>TRBJ1-1|TRBV27|13
CASSPTSGTEAFF
>TRBJ1-2|TRBV7-9|13
CTSSLTDDYGYTF
>TRBJ1-1|TRBV7-9|14
CASSGQGVNTEAFF
>TRBJ1-2|TRBV4-2|13
CASSHQGGTGYTF
>TRBJ2-1|TRBV6-1|17
CASSEEPGLAGDNEQFF
>TRBJ2-7|TRBV12-3/TRBV12-4|14
CASSTNRAPWEQYF
>TRBJ2-1|TRBV2|15
CASSGLAHSAIGQFF
>TRBJ2-1|TRBV29-1|12
CSVEDRNNEQFF
>TRBJ2-1|TRBV4-1|16
CASSLQQGTPQNEQFF
>TRBJ1-1|TRBV6-5|17
CASSYSWQDGLDTEAFF